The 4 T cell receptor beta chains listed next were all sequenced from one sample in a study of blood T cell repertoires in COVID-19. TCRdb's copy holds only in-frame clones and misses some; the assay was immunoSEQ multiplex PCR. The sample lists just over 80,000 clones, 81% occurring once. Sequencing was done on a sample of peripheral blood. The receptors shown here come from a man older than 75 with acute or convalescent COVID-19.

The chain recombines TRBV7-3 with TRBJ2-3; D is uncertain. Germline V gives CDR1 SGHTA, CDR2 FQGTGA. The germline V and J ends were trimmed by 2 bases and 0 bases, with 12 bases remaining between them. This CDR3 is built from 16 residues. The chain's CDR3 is CASSLGAPTSTDTQYF. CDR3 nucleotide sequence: TGTGCCAGCAGCTTAGGAGCTCCAACTAGCACAGATACGCAGTATTTT.

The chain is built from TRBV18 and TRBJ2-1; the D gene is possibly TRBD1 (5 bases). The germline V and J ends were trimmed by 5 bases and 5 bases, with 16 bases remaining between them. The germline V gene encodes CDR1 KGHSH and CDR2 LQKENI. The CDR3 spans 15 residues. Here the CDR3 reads CASSYRFRPNNEQFF. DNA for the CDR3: TGTGCCAGCTCATACAGGTTTCGGCCCAACAATGAGCAGTTCTTC.

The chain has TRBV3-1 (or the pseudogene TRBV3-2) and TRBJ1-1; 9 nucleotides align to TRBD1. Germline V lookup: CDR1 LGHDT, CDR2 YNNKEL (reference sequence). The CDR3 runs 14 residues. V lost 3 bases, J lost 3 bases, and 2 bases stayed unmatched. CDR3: CASSQGQGDTEAFF. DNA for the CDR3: TGTGCCAGCAGCCAGGGACAGGGCGACACTGAAGCTTTCTTT.

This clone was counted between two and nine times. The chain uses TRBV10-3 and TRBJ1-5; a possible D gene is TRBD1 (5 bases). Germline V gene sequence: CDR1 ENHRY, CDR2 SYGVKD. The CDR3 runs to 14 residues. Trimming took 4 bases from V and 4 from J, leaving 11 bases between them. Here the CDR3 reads CAISGQPTNQPQHF. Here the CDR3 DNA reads TGTGCCATCAGTGGACAGCCGACGAATCAGCCCCAGCATTTT.